The 17 T cell receptor beta chains below all came from one sample that was sequenced in a study of blood T cell repertoires in COVID-19 (dated by TCRdb to 2018 to 2021). Library generation was performed with the immunoSEQ multiplex PCR assay. What TCRdb holds here is the immuneACCESS table cut down to in-frame rearrangements. Part of the clones is not present; checked against another copy, under half of the missing clones reflect an unresolved V gene, and the others are unexplained. The sample table lists some 97,000 clones, about 90% of them with a count of one. The ten largest make up around 7.2% of the sample. The sample comprised peripheral blood. The origin of the receptors is a man aged 30-40 years in a cohort sampled during active COVID-19.

V usage is TRBV19 and J usage is TRBJ2-7; 9 bases fit TRBD1. V dropped 5 bases and J dropped 2; count of bases not matched to a gene: 10. The CDR3 is 16 residues long. Per germline, CDR1 LNHDA and CDR2 SQIVND (reference sequence). The CDR3 is CASSPTHRGPTYEQYF. CDR3 bases: TGTGCCAGTAGTCCCACGCACAGGGGGCCAACCTACGAGCAGTACTTC.

In regard to this clone: This may be a read error: a much more frequent sequence differs by one nucleotide. This chain connects TRBV5-4 to TRBJ2-2; D gene uncertain. In germline, CDR1 is SGHNT, CDR2 YYREEE (reference sequence). The CDR3 runs 14 residues. V was trimmed by 1 base and J by 1 base, leaving 5 bases between them. CDR3 bases: TGTGCCAGCAGCTTGCCCAGGAACACCGGGGAGCTGTTTTTT. It translates to CASSLPRNTGELFF. The variable domain in full, with the rest retrieved from reference TRBV5-4 and TRBJ2-2, is ETGVTQSPTHLIKTRGQQVTLRCSSQSGHNTVSWYQQALGQGPQFIFQYYREEENGRGNFPPRFSGLQFPNYSSELNVNALELDDSALYLCASSLPRNTGELFFGEGSRLTVL.

This chain connects TRBV27 to TRBJ2-5, with TRBD1 matching 7 bases. The CDR3 runs to 14 residues. Trimming took 2 bases from V and 5 from J; bases not matched to a gene: 5. CDR1 is MNHEY and CDR2 is SMNVEV in the germline V gene (reference sequence). CDR3 nucleotide sequence: TGTGCCAGCAGTTTAGCAGGGGGTCTGGAGACCCAGTACTTC. This sequence encodes CASSLAGGLETQYF.

The chain uses TRBV18 and TRBJ1-1, with 7 bases lining up with TRBD1. Germline CDR1 and CDR2: KGHSH and LQKENI. The CDR3 loop spans 16 amino acids. V trimming: 1 base; J trimming: 0 bases; junction bases outside the gene matches: 5. The CDR3 is CASSPQTGSVNTEAFF. CDR3 DNA sequence: TGTGCCAGCTCACCACAGACAGGGTCGGTGAACACTGAAGCTTTCTTT.

The genes are TRBV7-3 and TRBJ2-3, with 9 bases aligning to TRBD2. The germline V gene encodes CDR1 SGHTA and CDR2 FQGTGA. CDR3 length: 14 amino acids. The J segment lost 7 bases and the V segment lost 5 bases, leaving 7 bases of the junction unmatched. The DNA of the CDR3 is TGTGCCAGCAGCCCCGGGACTAGCACCAATACGCAGTATTTT. Translation: CASSPGTSTNTQYF.

V gene TRBV21-1 combines with J gene TRBJ2-7; the listed D gene, TRBD2, was not tested against the DNA. TRBV21-1 is listed as a pseudogene. CDR3 size: 12 residues. CDR3 amino acids: CAGGDGFYEQYF. As DNA, the CDR3 is TGTGCCGGGGGGGACGGATTCTACGAGCAGTACTTC.

In DNA form, the CDR3 reads TGTGCCAGCAGCGTATCCGGGACAGTCGGCTACACCTTC. Translation: CASSVSGTVGYTF. This chain connects TRBV5-4 to TRBJ1-2, with 7 bases lining up with TRBD1. Trimming at V came to 4 bases and at J to 8 bases, leaving 8 bases not matched to a gene. Germline lookup yields CDR1 SGHNT and CDR2 YYREEE (reference sequence). The CDR3 spans 13 residues. The full variable domain, rest sourced from reference TRBV5-4 and TRBJ1-2, is ETGVTQSPTHLIKTRGQQVTLRCSSQSGHNTVSWYQQALGQGPQFIFQYYREEENGRGNFPPRFSGLQFPNYSSELNVNALELDDSALYLCASSVSGTVGYTFGSGTRLTVV.

V is TRBV6-5 and J is TRBJ2-7; D is undetermined. This CDR3 is built from 11 residues. Trimming left V 6 bases short and J 4 bases short, with 7 bases between. The germline gives CDR1 MNHEY, CDR2 SVGAGI. DNA for the CDR3: TGTGCCAGCAGCCGAGATTACGAGCAGTACTTC. It specifies CASSRDYEQYF.

The sample holds a few counts of this clone. The J gene is TRBJ2-7, the V gene TRBV27; D is unclear. This CDR3 comprises 11 residues. Per the germline V gene, CDR1 is MNHEY and CDR2 is SMNVEV (reference sequence). Trimming stripped 4 bases from V and 2 bases from J, with 3 bases between. CDR3 DNA: TGTGCCAGCAGTTCCGCCTACGAGCAGTACTTC. This gives the protein CASSSAYEQYF.

The genes are TRBV7-2 and TRBJ2-7, with 7 bases matching TRBD1. From germline, CDR1 is SGHTA and CDR2 FQGNSA. Unmatched junction bases numbered 3, after V lost 0 bases and J lost 4 bases. The CDR3 extends over 14 amino acids. The CDR3 loop is CASSLAWGQYEQYF. DNA of the CDR3: TGTGCCAGCAGCTTAGCGTGGGGACAGTACGAGCAGTACTTC. The full variable domain, with the rest looked up from reference TRBV7-2 and TRBJ2-7, is GAGVSQSPSNKVTEKGKDVELRCDPISGHTALYWYRQSLGQGLEFLIYFQGNSAPDKSGLPSDRFSAERTGGSVSTLTIQRTQQEDSAVYLCASSLAWGQYEQYFGPGTRLTVT.

This sequence joins TRBV7-9 and TRBJ1-1; D remains unclear. The germline V gene encodes CDR1 SEHNR and CDR2 FQNEAQ (reference sequence). V lost 3 bases to trimming and J lost 4 bases, with 6 bases between them. CDR3 length: 12 amino acids. CDR3 sequence (DNA): TGTGCCAGCAGCTTTCACGGCACTGAAGCTTTCTTT. Translated: CASSFHGTEAFF.

The rearrangement joins TRBV6-2 or TRBV6-3 to TRBJ2-7, with a possible D match to TRBD2 (6 bases). CDR3 size: 15 residues. Germline CDR1 reads MNHEY; CDR2 reads SVGEGT. Deletions cut 4 bases from V and 1 base from J, with 14 bases between. CDR3 residues: CASSLSHSGSYEQYF. The CDR3 nucleotides read TGTGCCAGCAGTTTATCCCATAGCGGTTCCTACGAGCAGTACTTC.

The chain uses TRBV18 and TRBJ1-2, with D hard to call. In germline, CDR1 is KGHSH, CDR2 LQKENI. Trimming removed 2 bases from V and 3 bases from J, with 7 bases in between. The CDR3 runs to 13 residues. In DNA form, the CDR3 reads TGTGCCAGCTCACCAATGCGAGACTATGGCTACACCTTC. It translates to CASSPMRDYGYTF.

The CDR3 region is CASSSTSGVTDTQYF. The CDR3 DNA is TGTGCCAGCAGTTCGACTAGCGGGGTAACAGATACGCAGTATTTT. V is TRBV6-5 and J is TRBJ2-3; 11 nucleotides align to TRBD2. CDR3 length: 15 amino acids. V lost 4 bases, J lost 3 bases, and 3 bases stayed unmatched. The germline gives CDR1 MNHEY, CDR2 SVGAGI.

The chain recombines TRBV2 with TRBJ2-3; 7 bases fit TRBD1. Germline V gene sequence: CDR1 SNHLY, CDR2 FYNNEI. The V gene end was trimmed by 4 bases and the J gene end by 2 bases; junction bases not matched to a gene: 6. The CDR3 is made up of 15 amino acids. The CDR3 sequence is CASSGGGSLTDTQYF. The CDR3 DNA follows: TGTGCCAGCAGTGGAGGGGGCAGCCTCACAGATACGCAGTATTTT.

The rearrangement links TRBV7-2 to TRBJ2-7; the match to TRBD1 covers 7 bases. The CDR3 runs 14 residues. Per germline, CDR1 SGHTA and CDR2 FQGNSA. V lost 1 base and J lost 4; bases outside the gene matches: 4. CDR3 sequence reads: CASSLGGGEYEQYF. CDR3 nucleotide sequence: TGTGCCAGCAGCTTAGGAGGGGGCGAATACGAGCAGTACTTC.

The gene calls are TRBV10-3 and TRBJ2-2, with 9 bases that match TRBD2. This CDR3 is 15 amino acids long. CDR1 is ENHRY, CDR2 SYGVKD, per germline. V was clipped by 5 bases and J by 0 bases; unmatched bases: 1. CDR3 in amino acids: CAISRLAANTGELFF. CDR3 DNA: TGTGCCATCAGTCGACTAGCGGCGAACACCGGGGAGCTGTTTTTT.